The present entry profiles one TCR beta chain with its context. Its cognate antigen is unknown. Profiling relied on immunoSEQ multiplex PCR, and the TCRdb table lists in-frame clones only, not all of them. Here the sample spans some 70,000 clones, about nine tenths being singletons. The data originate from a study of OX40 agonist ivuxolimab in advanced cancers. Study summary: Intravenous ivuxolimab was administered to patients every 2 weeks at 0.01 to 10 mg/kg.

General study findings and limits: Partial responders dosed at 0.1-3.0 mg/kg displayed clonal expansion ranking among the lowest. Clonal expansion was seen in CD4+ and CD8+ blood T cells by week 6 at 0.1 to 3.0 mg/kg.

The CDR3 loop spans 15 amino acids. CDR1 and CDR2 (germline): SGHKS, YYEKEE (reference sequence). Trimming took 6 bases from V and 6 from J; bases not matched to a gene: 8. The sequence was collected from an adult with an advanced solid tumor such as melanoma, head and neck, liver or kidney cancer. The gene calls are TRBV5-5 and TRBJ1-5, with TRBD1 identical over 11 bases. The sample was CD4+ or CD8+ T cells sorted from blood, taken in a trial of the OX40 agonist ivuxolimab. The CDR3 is CASNSGDRGTQPQHF. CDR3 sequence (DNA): TGTGCCAGCAACAGCGGGGACAGGGGGACTCAGCCCCAGCATTTT.